These 24 T cell receptor beta chains originate from one sample sequenced in a study of blood T cell repertoires in COVID-19. Profiling relied on immunoSEQ multiplex PCR, and the TCRdb table lists in-frame clones only, not all of them. The repertoire has about 30,000 clones, around 90% of them found once; the top ten carry 14%. Sequencing was carried out using peripheral blood. These TCRs come from a man in his sixties with active COVID-19.

The chain combines TRBV5-1 with TRBJ2-7; 8 bases are shared with TRBD1. The V gene end was trimmed by 0 bases and the J gene end by 0 bases; junction bases not matched to a gene: 2. This CDR3 spans 15 amino acids. CDR1 and CDR2 from the germline V gene are SGHRS and YFSETQ. The CDR3 DNA follows: TGCGCCAGCAGCTTGGGACAGGGGCTCTCCTACGAGCAGTACTTC. It yields the protein CASSLGQGLSYEQYF.

The rearrangement uses TRBV29-1 and TRBJ2-3, with TRBD2 as a possible D gene (6 bases). The germline gives CDR1 SQVTM, CDR2 ANQGSEA. Between the trimmed V and J ends, which lost 3 bases and 3 bases, there was a span of 7 bases. The CDR3 is 12 amino acids. In nucleotides, the CDR3 is TGCAGCGTTGAGGAGGGTACAGATACGCAGTATTTT. Amino acids: CSVEEGTDTQYF.

CDR3 sequence (DNA): TGTGCCAGCAGTGAGGGGACAGGGGGCGCATCTAACTATGGCTACACCTTC. This gives the protein CASSEGTGGASNYGYTF. This chain joins TRBV2 and TRBJ1-2, with 12 bases fitting TRBD1. V lost 3 bases to trimming and J lost 0 bases; unmatched junction nucleotides: 5. CDR1 and CDR2 (germline): SNHLY, FYNNEI. The CDR3 consists of 17 residues. Supplemented by reference TRBV2 and TRBJ1-2, the full variable domain reads EPEVTQTPSHQVTQMGQEVILRCVPISNHLYFYWYRQILGQKVEFLVSFYNNEISEKSEIFDDQFSVERPDGSNFTLKIRSTKLEDSAMYFCASSEGTGGASNYGYTFGSGTRLTVV.

V usage is TRBV7-8 and J usage is TRBJ2-5, with 9 bases aligning to TRBD1. The CDR3 length is 15 residues. Germline assignment: CDR1 SGHVS and CDR2 FQNEAQ. V was clipped by 5 bases and J by 5 bases; unmatched bases: 9. CDR3: CASSPETGGSETQYF. The CDR3 nucleotides read TGTGCCAGCAGCCCGGAAACAGGGGGCTCGGAGACCCAGTACTTC.

The rearrangement links TRBV5-8 to TRBJ2-1; tentative D call: TRBD1 (7 bases). The CDR3 is made up of 19 amino acids. Trimming removed 3 bases at V and 5 bases at J, with 27 bases between. CDR1 is SGHTS, CDR2 YDEGEE, per germline. CDR3 region: CASSSPKPGGKAFHNEQFF. CDR3 coding DNA: TGTGCCAGCAGCTCCCCCAAACCAGGGGGGAAAGCATTTCACAATGAGCAGTTCTTC.

This chain links TRBV24-1 with TRBJ2-3, with TRBD2 matching 10 bases. The CDR3 has 18 amino acids. V lost 0 bases to trimming and J lost 3 bases; unmatched junction nucleotides: 8. CDR1 is KGHDR and CDR2 is SFDVKD in the germline V gene. The CDR3 here is CATSDLASGRGGTDTQYF. Written as DNA, the CDR3 is TGTGCCACCAGTGATTTGGCTAGCGGGAGAGGGGGTACAGATACGCAGTATTTT.

This clone was seen once. The genes are TRBV15 and TRBJ1-2, with 7 nucleotides matching TRBD1. CDR1 is LNHNV and CDR2 is YYDKDF in the germline V gene (reference sequence). J lost 7 bases, V lost 3 bases, and 11 bases had no gene match. The CDR3 length is 15 residues. CDR3 nucleotides: TGTGCCACCAGCAGGCAGTCACAGGGGCTTATTGGCTACACCTTC. It codes for CATSRQSQGLIGYTF.

The chain has TRBV12-3 or TRBV12-4 and TRBJ1-1, with a tentative D call TRBD1 (5 bases). This CDR3 has 12 residues. V was trimmed by 6 bases and J by 7 bases, leaving 12 bases between them. CDR3 in DNA: TGTGCCAGCAGCCTAAGAGACAGTGAAGCTTTCTTT. Its protein product is CASSLRDSEAFF.

The J gene is TRBJ2-7, the V gene TRBV5-1; 11 positions agree with TRBD2. The CDR3 is 15 amino acids. V was pared by 0 bases and J by 4 bases, with 3 bases of the junction left unmatched. CDR1 SGHRS and CDR2 YFSETQ come from the germline V gene. CDR3 sequence: CASSLVASGGYEQYF. The CDR3 DNA sequence: TGCGCCAGCAGCTTGGTGGCTAGCGGGGGGTACGAGCAGTACTTC.

The sample holds a few counts of this clone. J is TRBJ1-1 and V is TRBV28; TRBD1 aligns across 9 bases. The V segment lost 5 bases and the J segment 6 bases; nucleotides outside the gene matches: 4. This CDR3 has 13 amino acids. Germline values: CDR1 MDHEN, CDR2 SYDVKM. DNA for the CDR3: TGTGCCAGCAGTCCCGGACAGGGGCCTGAAGCTTTCTTT. It specifies CASSPGQGPEAFF.

In nucleotides, the CDR3 is TGTGCCAGCAGACTGACAGTCACCCAAGAAAACTATGGCTACACCTTC. Translated, it gives CASRLTVTQENYGYTF. The J gene is TRBJ1-2, the V gene TRBV2, with a weak D call TRBD1 (5 bases). Germline CDR1 and CDR2: SNHLY and FYNNEI. This CDR3 has 16 residues. Trimming stripped 6 bases from V and 2 bases from J, with 19 bases between.

The CDR3 DNA follows: TGTGCCAGCAGCTCCTCCTCTAGCGGGAGGGAGGATACGCAGTATTTT. This gives the protein CASSSSSSGREDTQYF. The J gene is TRBJ2-3, the V gene TRBV11-2; 12 bases fit TRBD2. The CDR3 totals 16 residues. From germline, CDR1 is SGHAT and CDR2 FQNNGV. Trimming removed 4 bases from V and 6 bases from J; junction bases left unmatched: 8.

Remarks on this clone: Other DNA sequences in this specimen translate into the identical CDR3. This chain connects TRBV27 to TRBJ2-1; 16 nucleotides align to TRBD2. The CDR3 runs to 16 residues. Germline V gene sequence: CDR1 MNHEY, CDR2 SMNVEV (reference sequence). Germline trimming cut 0 bases from V and 9 bases from J; bases unmatched to any gene: 2. The CDR3 sequence: CASSLSGLAGGREQFF. CDR3 nucleotides: TGTGCCAGCAGTTTATCGGGACTAGCGGGAGGGCGTGAGCAGTTCTTC.

The chain joins TRBV6-1 to TRBJ1-2; TRBD1 aligns across 8 bases. The junction had 7 bases not matched to a gene; V was cut back by 0 bases and J by 7 bases. This CDR3 has 15 residues. CDR1 is MNHNS, CDR2 SASEGT, per germline. The CDR3 region is CASSEAVRGRLGYTF. The CDR3 DNA follows: TGTGCCAGCAGTGAAGCTGTCAGGGGGCGCCTTGGCTACACCTTC.

The chain employs TRBV3-1 (or the pseudogene TRBV3-2) and TRBJ2-7; TRBD2 is a possible D gene (7 bases). CDR3 length: 17 amino acids. V lost 0 bases to trimming and J lost 4 bases, with 19 bases between them. Per germline, CDR1 LGHDT and CDR2 YNNKEL (reference sequence). The CDR3 protein is CASSQDFGGRELYEQYF. As DNA, the CDR3 is TGTGCCAGCAGCCAAGATTTTGGGGGGCGGGAGTTGTACGAGCAGTACTTC.

CDR3 amino acids: CASSVTQGAVYF. CDR3 sequence (DNA): TGTGCCAGCAGTGTAACACAGGGGGCGGTATACTTC. This chain links TRBV28 with TRBJ2-5; 9 bases align to TRBD1. Germline V gene sequence: CDR1 MDHEN, CDR2 SYDVKM. J lost 14 bases, V lost 5 bases, and 9 bases had no gene match. The CDR3 loop spans 12 amino acids.

This clone was detected once. Germline is not matched at one junction end, which may reflect a read error. The V and J genes are TRBV6-1 and TRBJ2-1, with 8 bases that match TRBD1. CDR3 length equals 13 residues. CDR1 MNHNS and CDR2 SASEGT come from the germline V gene. In DNA form, the CDR3 reads TGTGCCAGCAGGGAAGGACAGGGAGACGAGCAGTTCTTC. Its translation: CASREGQGDEQFF.

V is TRBV29-1 and J is TRBJ2-7; a weak D match, TRBD2 (6 bases). V lost 4 bases, J lost 3 bases, and 10 bases lay in between. The germline gives CDR1 SQVTM, CDR2 ANQGSEA. This CDR3 is 12 amino acids long. The CDR3 DNA reads as TGCAGCGTTGTTTCGGGGGACTACGAGCAGTACTTC. Translating it yields CSVVSGDYEQYF.

The genes are TRBV5-4 and TRBJ2-1, with D unresolved. Germline-derived CDR1 and CDR2 are SGHNT and YYREEE (reference sequence). CDR3 size: 15 residues. V lost 2 bases and J lost 4, with 13 bases in between. The CDR3 is CASSFDILAYNEQFF. CDR3 DNA sequence: TGTGCCAGCAGCTTCGACATCTTGGCGTACAATGAGCAGTTCTTC.

The chain recombines TRBV7-3 with TRBJ2-1; TRBD2 matches 9 bases. This CDR3 is built from 15 residues. Germline trimming cut 2 bases from V and 4 bases from J; bases unmatched to any gene: 3. Germline CDR1 and CDR2: SGHTA and FQGTGA. The CDR3 DNA follows: TGTGCCAGCAGCTTAGGGCGGGAGGGATACAATGAGCAGTTCTTC. Protein sequence: CASSLGREGYNEQFF.

The chain uses TRBV4-1 and TRBJ1-1; the D is unclear. Between the trimmed V and J ends, which lost 0 bases and 0 bases, there was a span of 8 bases. This CDR3 spans 15 amino acids. Germline V gives CDR1 MGHRA, CDR2 YSYEKL. The CDR3 protein is CASSQEAGMNTEAFF. In DNA, the CDR3 is TGCGCCAGCAGCCAAGAGGCGGGGATGAACACTGAAGCTTTCTTT.

In regard to this clone: Its ends do not fully match the called genes, so a read error is possible. The genes are TRBV29-1 and TRBJ1-2; D is unclear. Germline V gene data show CDR1 as SQVTM and CDR2 as ANQGSEA. There are 11 residues in the CDR3. The DNA of the CDR3 is TGCAGCGTTGCCCTGGCGAGGGAAAGGAGCTTC. As protein: CSVALARERSF.

The count of this clone is one. The chain couples TRBV28 to TRBJ2-3, with D tentatively TRBD2 (6 bases). Trimming cost V 6 bases and J 4 bases, with 14 bases left between them. Germline CDR1 and CDR2: MDHEN and SYDVKM. The CDR3 has 14 residues. The CDR3 here is CASREGGGADTQYF. The DNA of the CDR3 is TGTGCCAGCAGGGAGGGAGGAGGGGCAGATACGCAGTATTTT.

The DNA for the CDR3 is TGTGCCGGGTCGACTAGCGGGAGGTTATTTGAGCAGTTCTTC. Translated: CAGSTSGRLFEQFF. The chain combines TRBV19 with TRBJ2-1; 13 nucleotides agree with TRBD2. The germline gives CDR1 LNHDA, CDR2 SQIVND (reference sequence). The length of the CDR3 is 14 residues. Losses at the gene ends were 11 bases for V and 9 bases for J; bases not matched to a gene: 10.